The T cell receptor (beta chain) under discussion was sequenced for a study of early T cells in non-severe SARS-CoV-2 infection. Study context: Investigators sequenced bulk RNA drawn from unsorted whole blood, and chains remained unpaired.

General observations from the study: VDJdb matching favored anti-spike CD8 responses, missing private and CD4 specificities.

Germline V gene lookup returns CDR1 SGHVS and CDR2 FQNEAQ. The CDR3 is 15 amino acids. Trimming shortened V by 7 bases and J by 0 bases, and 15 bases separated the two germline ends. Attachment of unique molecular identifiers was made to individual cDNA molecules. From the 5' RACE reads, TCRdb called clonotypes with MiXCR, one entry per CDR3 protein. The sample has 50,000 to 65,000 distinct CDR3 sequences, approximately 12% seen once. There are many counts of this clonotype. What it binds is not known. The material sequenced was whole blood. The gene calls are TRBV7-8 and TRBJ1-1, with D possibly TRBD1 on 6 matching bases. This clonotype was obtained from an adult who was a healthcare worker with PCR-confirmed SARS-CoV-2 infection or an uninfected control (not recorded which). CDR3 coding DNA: TGTGCCAGCATGAAACAGGGAAAAGTGAACACTGAAGCTTTCTTT. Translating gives CASMKQGKVNTEAFF.